The clone carrying this TCR beta chain was picked up a small number of times. Its antigen remains unidentified. Losses at the gene ends were 0 bases for V and 14 bases for J; bases not matched to a gene: 13. Germline values: CDR1 SGHNT, CDR2 YYREEE (reference sequence). The CDR3 is 15 amino acids. TCRdb reprocessed the reads with MiXCR, giving one entry per CDR3 protein. Among over 100,000 distinct CDR3 sequences listed, 29% were seen once. This entry is derived from a study of T cell repertoires in cytomegalovirus infection. Source: CD8+ T cells from cultured PBMCs, taken from culture after CMV antigen stimulation. The rearrangement uses TRBV5-4 and TRBJ1-2; 10 bases fit TRBD1. The TCR sequence derives from a human donor in good health (CMV status not recorded). Some clones in this sample may be carry-over from other donors' samples. The CDR3 is CASSLGDRGRGSSTF. CDR3 DNA: TGTGCCAGCAGCTTGGGGGACAGGGGTCGTGGAAGCTCGACCTTC.